There are many counts of the clone carrying this T cell receptor (beta chain). The antigen is not known. A Clinical Activity Score of at least 3, a NOSPECS grade of at least 4 and a duration under 3 months were recorded in the ophthalmopathy patients. In making diagnoses, clinical symptoms, serum thyroxine and TRAb, thyroid ultrasound and orbital computed tomography were all used. These data come from a study of T cells in Graves' hyperthyroidism and ophthalmopathy. Using RNA transcripts as the source, TCR beta CDR3 regions were amplified. Researchers ran a first-round RT-PCR on the TCR CDR3 using the HTBI primer set. TCRdb ran MiXCR on the multiplex PCR reads and lists one entry per CDR3 protein. Among 390,000 or so distinct CDR3 sequences listed, roughly 14% were seen once. Findings and caveats of the study: Ophthalmopathy stood apart from stable hyperthyroidism in a 13 V-J model.

The CDR3 loop spans 13 amino acids. Germline V CDR1 and CDR2: SNHLY, FYNNEI. V was shortened by 6 bases and J by 7 bases, with 13 bases between the two germline ends. J is TRBJ1-5 and V is TRBV2; no reliable D call. The sample consisted of blood. This receptor was identified in a man between 18 and 35 years old with Graves' ophthalmopathy. DNA for the CDR3: TGTGCCAGCAGGTACGAGTTATCCCAGCCCCAGCATTTT. This codes for CASRYELSQPQHF.